This TCR beta chain was recovered during a study of cytomegalovirus exposure and HLA in healthy donors. As for the study in general: Across some 400 genotyped donors, 65% to 90% landed in the Caucasian-associated ancestry cluster. Findings and limits, study-wide: Later analysis indicated greater clonal expansion among HLA-associated TCR beta chains than among equally common other chains.

Researchers ran the PCR with 60 Vbeta and 13 Jbeta primers. Profiled with immunoSEQ multiplex PCR; TCRdb holds only in-frame clones, not every one. Among approximately 110,000 clones listed, about 61% were seen once. Notes on this clone: The antigen is undetermined.

Germline CDR1 and CDR2: SGHRS and YFSETQ. With V trimmed by 0 bases and J by 4 bases, 3 bases remained unmatched. The length of the CDR3 is 14 residues. The sequenced sample consisted of PBMCs. The V and J genes are TRBV5-1 and TRBJ1-1; 7 nucleotides match TRBD1. The sequence came from a woman in her twenties or thirties in good health and CMV-seronegative. This CDR3 reads CASSLVGQPTEAFF. The DNA for the CDR3 is TGCGCCAGCAGCTTGGTGGGACAGCCCACTGAAGCTTTCTTT.